The entry below gives a single T cell receptor beta chain sequence along with its context. TCRdb reprocessed the 5' RACE reads, with one entry per CDR3 protein and no DNA. This sample's table has over 35,000 distinct CDR3 sequences. The sample belongs to a study of monozygotic twins with inflammatory bowel disease. Germline V lookup: CDR1 SGHTA, CDR2 FQGNSA. The CDR3 has 12 amino acids. This clonotype originated in a human donor with ulcerative colitis or Crohn's disease, or a healthy co-twin of an affected twin (not recorded which). The sample was blood. This sequence joins TRBV7-2 and TRBJ1-1. The CDR3: CASSLAYTEAFF.